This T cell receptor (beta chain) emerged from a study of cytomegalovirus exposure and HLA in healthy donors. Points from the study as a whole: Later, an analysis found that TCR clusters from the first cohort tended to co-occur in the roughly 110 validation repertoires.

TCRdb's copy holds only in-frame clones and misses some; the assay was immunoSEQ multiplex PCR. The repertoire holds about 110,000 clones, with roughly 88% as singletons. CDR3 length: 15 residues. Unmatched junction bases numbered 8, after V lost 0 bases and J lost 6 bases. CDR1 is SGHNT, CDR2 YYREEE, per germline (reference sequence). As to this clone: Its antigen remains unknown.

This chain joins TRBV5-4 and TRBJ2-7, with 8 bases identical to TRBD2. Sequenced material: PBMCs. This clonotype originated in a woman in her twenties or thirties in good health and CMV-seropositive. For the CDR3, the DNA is TGTGCCAGCAGCTTGGTCGGGAGGGCCCCTCGCGAGCAGTACTTC. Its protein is CASSLVGRAPREQYF.